This T cell receptor beta chain is from a study of T-cell memory formation after mild COVID-19. Study overall: Largely, TCR clusters stayed within a single donor. Study-level findings and limits: Contracting CD4+ clones were located mainly in CM and EM, and CD8+ clones in EMRA. Clones shrinking between day 15 and 85 showed a balanced CD4/CD8 split, and those that grew later tilted toward CD4+.

The CDR3 has 15 amino acids. The V gene's germline CDR1 is SGHDN and CDR2 FVKESK. Trimming took off 1 base at V and 2 bases at J, with 6 bases between the two ends. In regard to this clonotype: Its specificity is unknown.

TCRdb called the 5' RACE reads again in MiXCR, with one record for every CDR3 protein. Among approximately 490,000 distinct CDR3 sequences listed, over 20% were seen once. The sequenced sample consisted of PBMCs or a T cell subset sorted from them (not recorded which). V usage is TRBV14 and J usage is TRBJ1-6; D perhaps matches TRBD1 (5 bases). The receptor was isolated from an adult woman who had mild COVID-19 (a few samples of this study predate the infection). Cell type and time point are not known. The CDR3, as DNA: TGTGCCAGCAGCCAAGGGGGGGCCTATAATTCACCCCTCCACTTT. Translation: CASSQGGAYNSPLHF.